A selection of T cell receptor beta chains follows, all from one sample in a study of response to subunit inactivated influenza vaccine. TCRdb reprocessed the RT-PCR reads via MiXCR and lists one record per CDR3 protein. The repertoire holds 450,000 to 550,000 distinct CDR3 sequences, about 25% seen once, with around 2% in the top ten. The sample was CD4+ T cells sorted from PBMCs, taken 4 to 6 days after vaccination. The receptor source for this set is a man between 45 and 60 years old who received an inactivated influenza vaccine. The CDR3 runs from the conserved cysteine through the conserved F or W. A D gene is named only where the DNA matches it firmly. The size entry is marked missing in some rows and otherwise reads once, few, many or a size class.

clone size	D gene	J gene	V gene	CDR3 DNA	CDR3 protein
-	-	TRBJ2-3	TRBV3-1	TGTGCCAGCAGCCCCTCCCGACTAGAGCAGTATTTT	CASSPSRLEQYF
many	TRBD2	TRBJ2-3	TRBV20-1	TGCAGTGCTAGGGCTACTGGACTAGCGGGAGTCCCCTCTACCACAGATACGCAGTATTTT	CSARATGLAGVPSTTDTQYF
-	TRBD2	TRBJ2-5	TRBV20-1	TGCAGTGCTAGAGACTTCGCGGGAGGGCAAGAGACCCAGTACTTC	CSARDFAGGQETQYF
many	TRBD2	TRBJ2-4	TRBV7-9	TGTGCCAGCAGCCCGTCGGGGGGTGCCAAAAACATTCAGTACTTC	CASSPSGGAKNIQYF
-	TRBD2	TRBJ2-1	TRBV9	TGTGCCAGCAGCCCTAGCGGAAACTCCTACAATGAGCAGTTCTTC	CASSPSGNSYNEQFF
few	TRBD2	TRBJ2-7	TRBV4-2	TGTGCCAGCAGCCACGGACTAGCGGGCACCTACGAGCAGTACTTC	CASSHGLAGTYEQYF
-	-	TRBJ2-7	TRBV24-1	TGTGCCACCAGTGATCCGAGACAGGCAAATACGCAGTACTTC	CATSDPRQANTQYF
-	TRBD1	TRBJ2-5	TRBV10-3	TGTGCCACCGCGGACAGGGCTGAGACCCAGTACTTC	CATADRAETQYF
-	TRBD2	TRBJ2-3	TRBV5-4	TGTGCCAGCACCGGGGGGGCGAAAGATACGCAGTATTTT	CASTGGAKDTQYF
few	-	TRBJ1-2	TRBV7-9	TGTGCCAGCTCCCGGGGATCTGGAGGCTACACCTTC	CASSRGSGGYTF
-	TRBD1	TRBJ2-5	TRBV7-9	TGTGCCACGACACAGGGGGGCCAAGAGACCCAGTACTTC	CATTQGGQETQYF
many	-	TRBJ2-1	TRBV12-3/TRBV12-4	TGTGCCAGCAGTCAACGAGGCCTTCGTTCCAATGAGCAGTTCTTC	CASSQRGLRSNEQFF
-	-	TRBJ2-5	TRBV7-2	TGTGCCAGCAGCTTGGCGGGCATGGGACAGACCCAGTACTTC	CASSLAGMGQTQYF
few	TRBD2	TRBJ2-1	TRBV20-1	TGCAGTGCTGACCCTCTAGCGGGAGAGGTTTACAATGAGCAGTTCTTC	CSADPLAGEVYNEQFF
few	-	TRBJ2-5	TRBV7-3	TGTGCCAGCAGCTTAACTAGCGGCCCCGGGGCCCAGTACTTC	CASSLTSGPGAQYF
-	-	TRBJ2-3	TRBV3-1	TGTGCCAGCAGCCAACTAGGTGGGATAGGGCACGATACGCAGTATTTT	CASSQLGGIGHDTQYF
few	-	TRBJ2-2	TRBV9	TGTGCCAGCAGCCCACTACAGGTCGCCGGGGAGCTGTTTTTT	CASSPLQVAGELFF
-	TRBD1	TRBJ2-1	TRBV5-5	TGTGCCAGCAGCTTATTGGGGGACAGCTACAATGAGCAGTTCTTC	CASSLLGDSYNEQFF
few	-	TRBJ2-1	TRBV5-1	TGCGCCAGCAGCTTGATGGGTCACGGACGTTACAATGAGCAGTTCTTC	CASSLMGHGRYNEQFF
-	-	TRBJ1-5	TRBV6-1	TGTGCCAGCAGTCCCGGACGTACCTGGGGCAATCAGCCCCAGCATTTT	CASSPGRTWGNQPQHF
-	-	TRBJ2-3	TRBV6-2/TRBV6-3	TGTGCCAGCAGTAAGACTTGGCGGGGCCAGATCATGGATACGCAGTATTTT	CASSKTWRGQIMDTQYF
few	-	TRBJ2-6	TRBV11-2	TGTGCCAGCAGCTTAGAGAGGGCCAACGTCCTGACTTTC	CASSLERANVLTF
-	TRBD1	TRBJ1-2	TRBV6-1	TGTGCCAGCAGTCGTGGACAGGGGGTCTATGGCTACACCTTC	CASSRGQGVYGYTF
few	TRBD2	TRBJ2-5	TRBV5-1	TGCGCCAGCAGAAAGGGACTAGCGGGGTTACAAGAGACCCAGTACTTC	CASRKGLAGLQETQYF
-	-	TRBJ2-7	TRBV10-3	TGTGCCATCAGTGAGGGGGGAGGAGGTTACGAGCAGTACTTC	CAISEGGGGYEQYF
-	TRBD2	TRBJ2-2	TRBV25-1	TGTGCCAGCAGTGACAGCGGGACTAACACCGGGGAGCTGTTTTTT	CASSDSGTNTGELFF
-	-	TRBJ1-2	TRBV6-2/TRBV6-3	TGTGCCAGCAGTCCTACAGGCTCCACTAACTATGGCTACACCTTC	CASSPTGSTNYGYTF
few	-	TRBJ2-1	TRBV9	TGTGCCAGCAGCCTAATGTCCAATGAGCAGTTCTTC	CASSLMSNEQFF
few	-	TRBJ2-1	TRBV7-2	TGTGCCAGCAGCCACCCGGGCCGATACAATGAGCAGTTCTTC	CASSHPGRYNEQFF
-	TRBD1	TRBJ2-3	TRBV7-8	TGTGCCAGCAGCTTAGCAGGGACAGGGGATGATACGCAGTATTTT	CASSLAGTGDDTQYF
-	-	TRBJ2-1	TRBV9	TGTGCCAGCAGCGCCCGGGACCACAATGAGCAGTTCTTC	CASSARDHNEQFF
-	-	TRBJ1-3	TRBV6-2/TRBV6-3	TGTGCCAGCAGTATGGAATTAAGTGGAAACACCATATATTTT	CASSMELSGNTIYF
-	-	TRBJ2-1	TRBV28	TGTGCCAGCAGTTCTGGGACTGCTTTGAGCAATGAGCAGTTCTTC	CASSSGTALSNEQFF
-	-	TRBJ2-1	TRBV24-1	TGTGCCACCAGTGATTCTCTGGATGAGCAGTTCTTC	CATSDSLDEQFF
few	-	TRBJ2-2	TRBV18	TGTGCCAGCTCACCATTCGCCGGGAACTTCGCCGGGGAGCTGTTTTTT	CASSPFAGNFAGELFF
-	TRBD2	TRBJ2-1	TRBV5-4	TGTGCCAGCAGCTTGATCCTAGCGGATTACAATGAGCAGTTCTTC	CASSLILADYNEQFF
-	TRBD2	TRBJ2-1	TRBV4-2	TGTGCCAGCAGCCAAGATCTTGGACTAGCTAACAATGAGCAGTTCTTC	CASSQDLGLANNEQFF
-	-	TRBJ1-2	TRBV5-1	TGCGCCAGCAGCGAAAGGACCAGTAACTATGGCTACACCTTC	CASSERTSNYGYTF
few	TRBD1	TRBJ2-3	TRBV20-1	TGCAGTGCTAGGGAGACAGGGCCAGATACGCAGTATTTT	CSARETGPDTQYF
many	TRBD1	TRBJ1-1	TRBV10-3	TGTGCCATCAAAGGGACAGGGGCCCAGAACACTGAAGCTTTCTTT	CAIKGTGAQNTEAFF
-	-	TRBJ2-7	TRBV20-1	TGCAGTGCTAGAGATACAACGTCCCTCTACGAGCAGTACTTC	CSARDTTSLYEQYF
-	-	TRBJ1-1	TRBV20-1	TGCAGTGCTGTCGCGGTTGCAGGGGAGAACACTGAAGCTTTCTTT	CSAVAVAGENTEAFF
-	-	TRBJ1-4	TRBV7-2	TGTGCCAGCAGCTTACAGGGGAGATATGAAAAACTGTTTTTT	CASSLQGRYEKLFF
-	-	TRBJ1-1	TRBV5-1	TGCGCCAGCAGCGCCGACGGATACATGAACACTGAAGCTTTCTTT	CASSADGYMNTEAFF
few	TRBD2	TRBJ2-1	TRBV15	TGTGCCACCAGCAGAGATAGCGACCGGGAGGGGGGTGAGCAGTTCTTC	CATSRDSDREGGEQFF
few	-	TRBJ2-3	TRBV28	TGTGCCAGCAGTGCACCCTCAGGTGGGACAGATACGCAGTATTTT	CASSAPSGGTDTQYF
few	-	TRBJ2-7	TRBV7-2	TGTGCCAGCAGCATAGGCCGGGGACCGTACAACTACGAGCAGTACTTC	CASSIGRGPYNYEQYF
-	-	TRBJ2-6	TRBV20-1	TGCAGTGCTAGGCAGGGACTCCACTCTGGGGCCAACGTCCTGACTTTC	CSARQGLHSGANVLTF
few	TRBD1	TRBJ2-1	TRBV10-3	TGTGCCATCAGACCGGGACAGGAGTACAATGAGCAGTTCTTC	CAIRPGQEYNEQFF
-	TRBD1	TRBJ1-5	TRBV9	TGTGCCAGCAGCGTAGGGACAGGGGAGATGGGGAATCAGCCCCAGCATTTT	CASSVGTGEMGNQPQHF
-	TRBD2	TRBJ2-5	TRBV12-3/TRBV12-4	TGTGCCAGCAGCCCGACTAGCGCCCAAGAGACCCAGTACTTC	CASSPTSAQETQYF
-	-	TRBJ2-3	TRBV10-3	TGTGCCATCAGTGACCCGCACCAAGGGCCTAGCACAGATACGCAGTATTTT	CAISDPHQGPSTDTQYF
many	-	TRBJ2-2	TRBV2	TGTGCCAGCAGTGCTCCCCGACTAGCGAACACCGGGGAGCTGTTTTTT	CASSAPRLANTGELFF
few	-	TRBJ2-7	TRBV6-1	TGTGCCAGCAGCCCCGGGGGAAACTCCTACGAGCAGTACTTC	CASSPGGNSYEQYF
many	-	TRBJ2-7	TRBV12-3/TRBV12-4	TGTGCCAGCGGACCTTGGCACGAGCAGTACTTC	CASGPWHEQYF